This T cell receptor beta chain derives from a study of blood T cell repertoires in COVID-19. Turning to the study itself: From T cells, B-cell-depleted T cells, or PBMCs came the material, which was cDNA or gDNA.

Germline-derived CDR1 and CDR2 are MNHEY and SVGEGT. The CDR3 is made up of 13 amino acids. Trimming removed 6 bases at V and 4 bases at J, with 12 bases between. The assay was immunoSEQ multiplex PCR, and TCRdb's table has in-frame clones only and misses some. The data show around 330,000 clones, about 89% seen once. The specimen was PBMCs or T cells enriched from blood (not recorded which). The sequence came from a woman in her thirties or forties who had recovered from COVID-19. The chain uses TRBV6-2 or TRBV6-3 and TRBJ1-1; D perhaps matches TRBD1 (5 bases). The CDR3 region has the DNA TGTGCCAGCAGCAAGGGGTGGAGCACTGAAGCTTTCTTT. This codes for CASSKGWSTEAFF.